This T cell receptor (beta chain) was documented in a study of T cell responses to AZD1222 COVID-19 vaccine (dated by TCRdb to the early 2020s). For context, the study as a whole: Because spike-specific TCR depth and breadth did not differ between the two schedules, AZD1222 recipients who got a second dose at roughly 4 weeks were pooled with those who got a second dose at roughly 12 weeks. A total of approximately 240 trial participants underwent TCR sequencing, of whom about 210 received two doses of AZD1222 and about 25 received two doses of the MenACWY control vaccine. Trial participants were enrolled into age subgroups of 18-55, 56-69 and 70-plus years, which contained roughly 140, 27 and 60 TCR-sequenced participants, respectively. The study at large found these results: Participants were mostly white British and included more females than males, and it was suggested by the authors that clonal diversity may have been underestimated. Conclusions about previously exposed vaccinees are limited, since just six AZD1222 recipients were seropositive for SARS-CoV-2 at baseline. After two AZD1222 doses, both the breadth and the depth of spike-specific TCRs were significantly higher than at day 0 and than in MenACWY recipients. Nearly half of unique spike-specific TCRs reportedly recognized epitopes outside regions mutated in the B.1.351 and B.1.1.7 variants. In the small 56-69-year group, the increase in depth fell short of significance, most likely because of low power. Because no day 14 peak-response samples were available, the repertoires could be characterized only after the peak T cell response. The whole spike protein was spanned by vaccine-associated CD4 TCRs, and dominant responses were seen in regions 160-218 and 743-854.

The time point label, as the study defines it: baseline before first vaccination. Vaccinee samples came from UK trials COV001 and COV002, including a single-blind randomized controlled phase 2/3 trial of AZD1222 (ChAdOx1 nCoV-19) in healthy adults. For TCRbeta chain sequencing, PBMC samples from trial participants were taken at day 0 and at day 28 after the second dose. The CDR3 goes from the cysteine to the phenylalanine over 14 residues. The CDR3 DNA has 42 bases and is translated from base 1. The junction carries 17 bases between V and J, which are trimmed by 4 bases and 7 bases respectively. CDR1 and CDR2 (SGHNT, YYREEE) derive from the germline V gene (reference sequence). The CDR3 regions of human TCRbeta chains were subjected to immunosequencing. Per the original workflow: Repertoire TCRs were checked for matches against a reference library of SARS-CoV-2-specific TCRs that had been generated using the MIRA antigen-specificity platform. Breadth was defined as the fraction of unique TCRs that were SARS-CoV-2-associated, and depth was defined as the fraction of total T cells that were SARS-CoV-2-associated. Each spike-specific TCR was assigned to its reactive spike region and to a CD4 or CD8 class using the MIRA data. Log10-transformed breadth and depth values were compared by one-way ANOVA with Sidak's multiple comparisons tests. TCRdb's version of the immuneACCESS table is confined to in-frame rearrangements and falls short of the full clone set. An unresolved V gene accounts for under half of the shortfall where checked; the remainder is of unknown origin. That table is the source of V, J and clone size, and D and trimming were worked out from the DNA. The sample table records 150,000 to 200,000 clones; 85% to 95% of these occur just once. In total, the top ten clones hold 1% to 1.5% of the sample.

This clone was seen just once. Its antigen target is currently unknown. Qualities for individual bases were not recorded, and no much larger clone is one base off. The chain couples TRBV5-4 to TRBJ1-1, with a tentative D gene TRBD1 over 5 matching bases. The specimen was peripheral blood, collected on day 0 of AZD1222 vaccination. This TCR was recovered from an adult in good health. The CDR3 here reads CASSPWGVRNEAFF. Here is the DNA: TGTGCCAGCAGCCCGTGGGGGGTCAGAAATGAAGCTTTCTTT.